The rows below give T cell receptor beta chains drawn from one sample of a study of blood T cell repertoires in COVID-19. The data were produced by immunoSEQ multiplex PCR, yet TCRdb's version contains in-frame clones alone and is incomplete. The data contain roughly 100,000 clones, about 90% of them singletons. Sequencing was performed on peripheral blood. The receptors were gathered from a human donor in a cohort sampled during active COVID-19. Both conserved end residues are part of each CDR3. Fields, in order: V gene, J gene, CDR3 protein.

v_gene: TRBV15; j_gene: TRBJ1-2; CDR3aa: CATSRGAYWDRAVHGYTF
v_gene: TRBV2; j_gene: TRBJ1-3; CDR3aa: CASSAQGSGNTIYF
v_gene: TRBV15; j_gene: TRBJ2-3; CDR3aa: CATSSGRRGDKDTQYF
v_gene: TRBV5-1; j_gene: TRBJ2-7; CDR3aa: CASSLEVGQGYEQYF
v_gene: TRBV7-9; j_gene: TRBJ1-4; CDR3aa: CASSLGGGDKKLFF
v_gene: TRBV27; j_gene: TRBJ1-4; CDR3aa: CASSLNGGLVEKLFF
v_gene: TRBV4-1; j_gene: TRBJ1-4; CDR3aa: CASSQVPGVNEKLFF
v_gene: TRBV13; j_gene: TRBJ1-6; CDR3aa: CASSLQENSPLHF
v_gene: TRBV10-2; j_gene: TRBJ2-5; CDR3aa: CASSESKAYQETQYF
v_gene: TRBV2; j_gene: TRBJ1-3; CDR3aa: CASSLDRTTGNTIYF
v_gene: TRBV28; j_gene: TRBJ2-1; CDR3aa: CASSPPGQGVGEQFF
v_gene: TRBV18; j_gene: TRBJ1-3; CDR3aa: CASSPGSSSGNTIYF
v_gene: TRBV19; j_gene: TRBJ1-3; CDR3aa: CASSTKRQSSGNTIYF
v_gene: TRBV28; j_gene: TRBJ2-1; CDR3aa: CAAKWGGDNDEQFF
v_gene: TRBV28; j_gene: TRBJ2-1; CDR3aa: CASSPLASSSYNEQFF
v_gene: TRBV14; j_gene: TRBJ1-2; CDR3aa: CASSQDISGNYGYTF
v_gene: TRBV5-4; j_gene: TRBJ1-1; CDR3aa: CASSPPNTAGGNTEAFF
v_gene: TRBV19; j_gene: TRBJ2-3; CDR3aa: CASRTGVGDTDTQYF
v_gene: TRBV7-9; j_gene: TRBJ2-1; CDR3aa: CASSPLGGRAVDEQFF
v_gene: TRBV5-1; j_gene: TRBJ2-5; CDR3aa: CASSSGLAGGSQETQYF
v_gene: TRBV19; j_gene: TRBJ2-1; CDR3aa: CASSIDGLAGGPSSYNEQFF
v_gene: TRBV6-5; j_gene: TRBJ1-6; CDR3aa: CASSPLGDRSPLHF
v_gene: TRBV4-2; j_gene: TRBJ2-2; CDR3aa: CASSQDFRSGGPNTGELFF
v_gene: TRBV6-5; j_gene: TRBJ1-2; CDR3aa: CASSYSHRGAGTF